Each of the 28 T cell receptor beta chains below was sequenced from the same sample in a study of identical twins. TCRdb re-derived calls from the 5' RACE reads in MiXCR, one entry per CDR3 protein. The sample contains 520,000 or so distinct CDR3 sequences, about 20% of which appear only once. These data are also associated with another study on T cells expressing NK-cell markers.

Sequencing was carried out using CD4+ T cells sorted from blood. These receptor sequences come from a woman between 18 and 30 years old in good health.

This clonotype appeared a few times. The gene calls are TRBV5-6 and TRBJ1-2; D gene unclear. The CDR3 extends over 14 amino acids. The V and J ends lost 4 bases and 8 bases respectively, with 18 bases between them. CDR1 SGHDT and CDR2 YYEEEE come from the germline V gene. This chain's CDR3 is CASSGGGGRYGYTF. The DNA for the CDR3 is TGTGCCAGCAGCGGTGGTGGAGGAAGGTACGGCTACACCTTC.

This clonotype was observed a handful of times. V and J are TRBV28 and TRBJ1-4; 8 positions agree with TRBD1. The CDR3 spans 12 residues. CDR1 is MDHEN, CDR2 SYDVKM, per germline. The ends lost 9 bases at V and 8 bases at J; junction bases unmatched: 5. CDR3 sequence (DNA): TGTGCCAGTGGACAGGGAGGAGAAAAACTGTTTTTT. Encoded protein: CASGQGGEKLFF.

The chain combines TRBV15 with TRBJ1-1; no definite D call. Germline loops: CDR1 LNHNV, CDR2 YYDKDF (reference sequence). Trimming shortened V by 5 bases and J by 0 bases, and 10 bases separated the two germline ends. The CDR3 consists of 14 residues. Here the CDR3 DNA reads TGTGCCACCAGCCGGCGGAACCTGAACACTGAAGCTTTCTTT. It specifies CATSRRNLNTEAFF.

The genes are TRBV7-6 and TRBJ2-7; 8 bases map to TRBD1. The CDR3 covers 17 residues. Trimming took 5 bases from V and 2 from J; bases not matched to a gene: 14. From germline, CDR1 is SGHVS and CDR2 FNYEAQ. CDR3 sequence reads: CASSPRGGRGLTYEQYF. DNA of the CDR3: TGTGCCAGCAGCCCACGGGGAGGCAGGGGGCTCACCTACGAGCAGTACTTC.

This chain links TRBV19 with TRBJ2-7, with TRBD2 identical over 10 bases. Per germline, CDR1 LNHDA and CDR2 SQIVND (reference sequence). This CDR3 contains 14 residues. V gave up 6 bases and J gave up 0 bases; unmatched junction bases: 2. In DNA form, the CDR3 reads TGTGCCAGTAGATCTAGCGGGAGCTCCTACGAGCAGTACTTC. Residues: CASRSSGSSYEQYF.

CDR3 DNA: TGTGCCAGCAGTGAACTAGCGGGCAGCTCCTACAATGAGCAGTTCTTC. Protein product: CASSELAGSSYNEQFF. This rearrangement joins TRBV25-1 to TRBJ2-1; TRBD2 matches 8 bases. Germline V CDR1 and CDR2: MGHDK, SYGVNS. After removal of 2 bases from V and 0 bases from J, the junction contained 3 bases not matched to a gene. The CDR3 length is 16 residues.

This chain joins TRBV29-1 and TRBJ2-5; no definite D call. The CDR3 has 13 residues. The germline gives CDR1 SQVTM, CDR2 ANQGSEA. Trimming removed 0 bases from V and 5 bases from J, with 10 bases in between. The CDR3 here is CSVEEPGVETQYF. The CDR3 DNA sequence: TGCAGCGTTGAAGAGCCGGGTGTGGAGACCCAGTACTTC.

This chain links TRBV6-1 with TRBJ2-5; the D is unclear. Trimming removed 6 bases at V and 3 bases at J, with 11 bases between. CDR1 is MNHNS and CDR2 is SASEGT in the germline V gene. This CDR3 has 13 residues. The CDR3 protein is CASSRRREETQYF. The CDR3, as DNA: TGTGCCAGCAGCCGCCGTCGAGAAGAGACCCAGTACTTC.

This clonotype was recorded many times. The chain has TRBV7-9 and TRBJ2-1; 7 nucleotides align to TRBD1. The CDR3 runs 15 residues. Germline CDR1 is SEHNR and CDR2 is FQNEAQ (reference sequence). The trim removed 7 bases at V and 9 bases at J, leaving 15 bases unmatched. The CDR3 nucleotides read TGTGCCAGCAACGCCAAGTCGGGGAAGGGGGCTGAGCAGTTCTTC. Translated, it gives CASNAKSGKGAEQFF. Full variable domain (rest looked up from reference TRBV7-9 and TRBJ2-1): DTGVSQNPRHKITKRGQNVTFRCDPISEHNRLYWYRQTLGQGPEFLTYFQNEAQLEKSRLLSDRFSAERPKGSFSTLEIQRTEQGDSAMYLCASNAKSGKGAEQFFGPGTRLTVL.

The chain links TRBV12-3 or TRBV12-4 to TRBJ2-7, with TRBD1 as a possible D gene (6 bases). The CDR3 length is 14 residues. V dropped 6 bases and J dropped 2 bases, with 14 bases sitting between them. Written as DNA, the CDR3 is TGTGCCAGCAGCGACGGGACAAAAGCCTACGAGCAGTACTTC. It codes for CASSDGTKAYEQYF.

This clonotype is a singleton in its sample. The rearrangement uses TRBV18 and TRBJ2-1; no definite D call. Germline loops: CDR1 KGHSH, CDR2 LQKENI. This CDR3 is 12 amino acids long. Trimming shortened V by 3 bases and J by 10 bases, and 10 bases separated the two germline ends. The DNA for the CDR3 is TGTGCCAGCTCACCGGTGGGCAGGGAGCAGTTCTTC. Translation gives CASSPVGREQFF. The variable domain in full, with the rest retrieved from reference TRBV18 and TRBJ2-1, is NAGVMQNPRHLVRRRGQEARLRCSPMKGHSHVYWYRQLPEEGLKFMVYLQKENIIDESGMPKERFSAEFPKEGPSILRIQQVVRGDSAAYFCASSPVGREQFFGPGTRLTVL.

The chain has TRBV5-1 and TRBJ2-5; TRBD2 agrees at 9 bases. The CDR3 loop spans 16 amino acids. V was clipped by 5 bases and J by 3 bases; unmatched bases: 11. The germline CDR1 and CDR2 sequences are SGHRS and YFSETQ. This CDR3 is CASRWGPSGAEETQYF. The CDR3 region has the DNA TGCGCCAGCAGGTGGGGCCCTAGCGGGGCCGAAGAGACCCAGTACTTC. Full variable domain (missing parts from reference TRBV5-1 and TRBJ2-5): KAGVTQTPRYLIKTRGQQVTLSCSPISGHRSVSWYQQTPGQGLQFLFEYFSETQRNKGNFPGRFSGRQFSNSRSEMNVSTLELGDSALYLCASRWGPSGAEETQYFGPGTRLLVL.

CDR3 sequence: CASSNPQGNQPQHF. The CDR3 DNA reads TGTGCCAGCAGTAACCCACAGGGGAATCAGCCCCAGCATTTT. The rearrangement joins TRBV6-2 or TRBV6-3 to TRBJ1-5; 7 bases are shared with TRBD1. The germline gives CDR1 MNHEY, CDR2 SVGEGT. There are 14 residues in the CDR3. V gave up 5 bases and J gave up 4 bases; unmatched junction bases: 5.

There are a few counts of this clonotype. J is TRBJ2-5 and V is TRBV6-5; a possible D gene is TRBD2 (6 bases). Trimming took off 2 bases at V and 5 bases at J, with 15 bases between the two ends. CDR1 is MNHEY and CDR2 is SVGAGI in the germline V gene. The CDR3 runs 15 residues. DNA for the CDR3: TGTGCCAGCAGTTACCCTACGGGAACTAGCGAGACCCAGTACTTC. Translating it yields CASSYPTGTSETQYF.

The chain links TRBV10-3 to TRBJ1-3; D is undetermined. The CDR3 has 14 residues. Per the germline V gene, CDR1 is ENHRY and CDR2 is SYGVKD. Trimming shortened V by 8 bases and J by 4 bases, and 15 bases separated the two germline ends. The CDR3 bases are TGTGCCATCGGCGAGAGGGCAAACGGAAACACCATATATTTT. Protein sequence: CAIGERANGNTIYF.

This chain uses TRBV7-9 with TRBJ2-5; 8 bases are shared with TRBD2. This CDR3 spans 16 amino acids. V trimming: 8 bases; J trimming: 10 bases; junction bases outside the gene matches: 21. CDR1 is SEHNR, CDR2 FQNEAQ, per germline (reference sequence). In nucleotides, the CDR3 is TGTGCCAGCGGCGGGGGGCGGGCAGAGAGGACCCTTGACCAGTACTTC. Translating it yields CASGGGRAERTLDQYF.

V is TRBV29-1 and J is TRBJ2-3; TRBD1 might be the D (5 bases). The germline V and J ends were trimmed by 7 bases and 4 bases, with 12 bases remaining between them. CDR3 length equals 12 residues. Germline V lookup: CDR1 SQVTM, CDR2 ANQGSEA. This chain's CDR3 is CSAQTGADTQYF. The CDR3 nucleotides are TGCAGCGCCCAAACAGGCGCAGATACGCAGTATTTT.

The V call is TRBV20-1, the J call TRBJ1-1, with 7 bases lining up with TRBD1. In germline, CDR1 is DFQATT, CDR2 SNEGSKA (reference sequence). V lost 4 bases and J lost 6; bases outside the gene matches: 8. This CDR3 comprises 13 residues. The CDR3: CSAITGQEAEAFF. In DNA form, the CDR3 reads TGCAGTGCTATAACTGGACAGGAAGCTGAAGCTTTCTTT.

In its sample, this clonotype was seen many times. This rearrangement joins TRBV6-1 to TRBJ2-3; TRBD2 aligns across 7 bases. The CDR3 is 13 amino acids. Germline V gene lookup returns CDR1 MNHNS and CDR2 SASEGT. V dropped 5 bases and J dropped 2; count of bases not matched to a gene: 1. The CDR3 sequence: CASSRDYTDTQYF. CDR3 DNA sequence: TGTGCCAGCAGTCGGGACTACACAGATACGCAGTATTTT.

The chain carries TRBV6-5 and TRBJ1-2; the D gene is possibly TRBD1 (6 bases). Germline assignment: CDR1 MNHEY and CDR2 SVGAGI. The CDR3 is 14 residues long. V lost 4 bases to trimming and J lost 6 bases, with 15 bases between them. The chain's CDR3 is CASSSPPGVDGYTF. CDR3 bases: TGTGCCAGCAGTTCTCCACCAGGGGTCGATGGCTACACCTTC.

This chain links TRBV30 with TRBJ2-1; 9 positions match TRBD2. Germline V CDR1 and CDR2: GTSNPN, SVGIG (reference sequence). This CDR3 is built from 16 residues. V trimming: 3 bases; J trimming: 5 bases; junction bases outside the gene matches: 11. CDR3 sequence: CAWSYPSGTLDNEQFF. The DNA of the CDR3 is TGTGCCTGGAGCTACCCTAGCGGGACTCTCGACAATGAGCAGTTCTTC.

This clonotype was seen more than once but under ten times. V gene TRBV12-3 or TRBV12-4 combines with J gene TRBJ2-1; D call uncertain. The CDR3 spans 11 residues. Trimming took off 3 bases at V and 9 bases at J, with 6 bases between the two ends. The CDR3 DNA reads as TGTGCCAGCAGTTTCCCGGGTGAGCAGTTCTTC. Amino acids: CASSFPGEQFF.

For the CDR3, the DNA is TGCAGTGCCATTACCGGGACGGCCAATGAGCAGTTCTTC. Encoded protein: CSAITGTANEQFF. This chain links TRBV20-1 with TRBJ2-1; D tentatively fits TRBD1 or TRBD2 (5 bases each). Germline CDR1 is DFQATT and CDR2 is SNEGSKA (reference sequence). With 6 bases removed from V and 6 bases from J, the gap between germline ends came to 15 bases. This CDR3 is built from 13 residues.

The rearrangement uses TRBV6-1 and TRBJ2-2; the D gene is possibly TRBD2 (6 bases). This CDR3 spans 15 amino acids. The V gene lost 7 bases and the J gene lost 1 base, with 13 bases spanning the gap. Per the germline V gene, CDR1 is MNHNS and CDR2 is SASEGT. In DNA form, the CDR3 reads TGTGCCAGCATCGGGGGACGGAGGAACACCGGGGAGCTGTTTTTT. This sequence encodes CASIGGRRNTGELFF.

The V gene is TRBV20-1, the J gene TRBJ2-5, with 9 bases identical to TRBD2. The V gene's germline CDR1 is DFQATT and CDR2 SNEGSKA (reference sequence). The CDR3 spans 17 residues. After removal of 2 bases from V and 4 bases from J, the junction contained 14 bases not matched to a gene. CDR3 region: CSARTFAGGRSSETQYF. The CDR3 coding sequence is TGCAGTGCTAGAACCTTTGCGGGGGGGAGATCATCAGAGACCCAGTACTTC.

This clonotype was picked up a small number of times. The chain joins TRBV6-5 to TRBJ2-7; a possible D gene is TRBD1 (6 bases). The V gene lost 6 bases and the J gene lost 7 bases, with 10 bases spanning the gap. The CDR3 length is 11 residues. Germline V CDR1 and CDR2: MNHEY, SVGAGI. The CDR3 here is CASRSQGEQYF. The CDR3 DNA reads as TGTGCCAGCAGATCACAGGGTGAGCAGTACTTC.

With respect to this clonotype: A much larger clonotype is one base distant, so this may be a read error. V is TRBV6-2 or TRBV6-3 and J is TRBJ2-1, with D perhaps TRBD2 (5 bases). V lost 3 bases and J 0 bases, leaving 12 bases between the germline ends. This CDR3 has 16 amino acids. Per germline, CDR1 MNHEY and CDR2 SVGEGT. CDR3 protein: CASSYQDDYSYNEQFF. In nucleotides, the CDR3 is TGTGCCAGCAGTTATCAGGACGACTACTCCTACAATGAGCAGTTCTTC.

J is TRBJ2-4 and V is TRBV3-1; TRBD2 matches 7 bases. Germline loops: CDR1 LGHDT, CDR2 YNNKEL (reference sequence). This CDR3 is built from 15 residues. With 4 bases clipped from V and 1 base from J, the junction kept 4 bases outside the gene matches. The CDR3, as DNA: TGTGCCAGCAGCCCGGGAGGTTCGGCCAAAAACATTCAGTACTTC. Protein product: CASSPGGSAKNIQYF.